This T cell receptor beta chain was sequenced in a study of T cells in Graves' hyperthyroidism and ophthalmopathy. Recently diagnosed hyperthyroidism of less than 2 months' duration affected patients aged 18 to 65. TCR beta CDR3 regions were amplified from RNA transcripts. When the TCR CDR3 underwent first-round RT-PCR, the HTBI primer set was used. TCRdb reprocessed the multiplex PCR reads via MiXCR and lists one record per CDR3 protein. The sample has 370,000 or so distinct CDR3 sequences, 15% to 18% seen once. The clonotype originates from a woman between 18 and 29 years old with Graves' hyperthyroidism that later progressed to Graves' ophthalmopathy. The sequenced material came from blood.

The CDR3: CASGFTGGLYNEQFF. DNA for the CDR3: TGTGCTAGTGGTTTTACAGGGGGTTTATACAATGAGCAGTTCTTC. V and J are TRBV12-5 and TRBJ2-1; 8 bases map to TRBD1. V shed 3 bases and J 4 bases; nucleotides not matched to a gene: 5. Germline V gene lookup returns CDR1 LGHNT and CDR2 FRNRAP. The CDR3 has 15 residues. The whole variable domain, filled in from reference TRBV12-5 and TRBJ2-1, reads DARVTQTPRHKVTEMGQEVTMRCQPILGHNTVFWYRQTMMQGLELLAYFRNRAPLDDSGMPKDRFSAEMPDATLATLKIQPSEPRDSAVYFCASGFTGGLYNEQFFGPGTRLTVL.